These T cell receptor beta chains were read from a single sample in a study of blood T cell repertoires in COVID-19. Here immunoSEQ multiplex PCR was the method, and the copy in TCRdb shows in-frame clones only, minus some. The sample includes around 150,000 clones, roughly 82% seen only once; the top ten take 7%. Specimen: peripheral blood. The source is a middle-aged woman with COVID-19, enrolled during active disease. The CDR3 runs from the conserved cysteine through the conserved F or W. The order of the fields is J gene, V gene, clone size, D gene, CDR3 DNA, CDR3 protein. The D gene is left open where the match is weak. Clone size is shown for a subset of rows, as once, few, many or a class of expanded clone.

j_gene: TRBJ1-1
v_gene: TRBV10-1
abundance: -
d_gene: TRBD1
CDR3nt: TGCGCCAGCAGTGAGTCACAGGGGGGGACTGAAGCTTTCTTT
CDR3aa: CASSESQGGTEAFF

j_gene: TRBJ2-3
v_gene: TRBV7-3
abundance: -
d_gene: TRBD2
CDR3nt: TGTGCCAGCAGCCGTAGCGGGATTGATACGCAGTATTTT
CDR3aa: CASSRSGIDTQYF

j_gene: TRBJ1-3
v_gene: TRBV14
abundance: -
d_gene: -
CDR3nt: TGTGCCAGCAGCGCCGTCCGGGGAAACACCATATATTTT
CDR3aa: CASSAVRGNTIYF

j_gene: TRBJ1-6
v_gene: TRBV2
abundance: -
d_gene: -
CDR3nt: TGTGCCAGCAGTGATATCCGCGTCAGACTGAGCTCCTATAATTCACCCCTCCACTTT
CDR3aa: CASSDIRVRLSSYNSPLHF

j_gene: TRBJ2-7
v_gene: TRBV5-1
abundance: -
d_gene: TRBD2
CDR3nt: TGCGCCAGCAGCTTGCCTAGCGGGAACTACGAGCAGTACTTC
CDR3aa: CASSLPSGNYEQYF

j_gene: TRBJ2-2
v_gene: TRBV19
abundance: -
d_gene: TRBD1
CDR3nt: TGTGCCAGTGGAAGGGACAGGGTCACCGGGGAGCTGTTTTTT
CDR3aa: CASGRDRVTGELFF

j_gene: TRBJ2-7
v_gene: TRBV28
abundance: -
d_gene: -
CDR3nt: TGTGCCAGCAGTTTCCTTTCCGCGGCGGGCCGTGGGGAGCAGTACTTC
CDR3aa: CASSFLSAAGRGEQYF

j_gene: TRBJ2-7
v_gene: TRBV18
abundance: few
d_gene: -
CDR3nt: TGTGCCAGCTCAGGAGGGGAGGAGCAGTACTTC
CDR3aa: CASSGGEEQYF

j_gene: TRBJ1-4
v_gene: TRBV6-1
abundance: -
d_gene: -
CDR3nt: TGTGCCAGCAGTGAAAGCGGTCCTCGGAAACTGTTTTTT
CDR3aa: CASSESGPRKLFF

j_gene: TRBJ1-1
v_gene: TRBV5-4
abundance: -
d_gene: TRBD1
CDR3nt: TGTGCCAGCAGCTTTGGAGGGACAGATGAAGCTTTCTTT
CDR3aa: CASSFGGTDEAFF

j_gene: TRBJ2-5
v_gene: TRBV21-1
abundance: -
d_gene: -
CDR3nt: TGTGCCAGCAGCAACCCCTATTCCGGGAGCTATGAGACCCAGTACTTC
CDR3aa: CASSNPYSGSYETQYF

j_gene: TRBJ1-1
v_gene: TRBV19
abundance: -
d_gene: TRBD1
CDR3nt: TGTGCCAGCTTAGGACAGGGTGAGAACACTGAAGCTTTCTTT
CDR3aa: CASLGQGENTEAFF

j_gene: TRBJ2-3
v_gene: TRBV6-4
abundance: -
d_gene: -
CDR3nt: TGTGCCAGCGCGCCGACACAGTCCACAGATACGCAGTATTTT
CDR3aa: CASAPTQSTDTQYF

j_gene: TRBJ2-7
v_gene: TRBV9
abundance: -
d_gene: -
CDR3nt: TGTGCCAGCAGCGCCGGGATAAGTGCTGGCCTGGGCGAGCAGTACTTC
CDR3aa: CASSAGISAGLGEQYF

j_gene: TRBJ2-7
v_gene: TRBV27
abundance: -
d_gene: -
CDR3nt: TGTGCCAGCAGTTTCGCCCCCTCCGGGATTCCCTACGAGCAGTACTTC
CDR3aa: CASSFAPSGIPYEQYF

j_gene: TRBJ1-5
v_gene: TRBV27
abundance: -
d_gene: -
CDR3nt: TGTGCCAGCTCCCTCCGGGCAGGGCGTAGCAATCAGCCCCAGCATTTT
CDR3aa: CASSLRAGRSNQPQHF

j_gene: TRBJ2-1
v_gene: TRBV19
abundance: once
d_gene: TRBD2
CDR3nt: TGTGCCAGTAGCACCCATAGCGGGAGGGAGCAGTTCTTC
CDR3aa: CASSTHSGREQFF

j_gene: TRBJ2-1
v_gene: TRBV10-3
abundance: once
d_gene: TRBD2
CDR3nt: TGTGCCACCGGGACTAGCGGGAGATCGCGGGACAATGAGCAGTTCTTC
CDR3aa: CATGTSGRSRDNEQFF

j_gene: TRBJ2-1
v_gene: TRBV11-2
abundance: -
d_gene: -
CDR3nt: TGTGCCAGCAGCCAACTAGCCCCACGGAGCAATGAGCAGTTCTTC
CDR3aa: CASSQLAPRSNEQFF

j_gene: TRBJ2-1
v_gene: TRBV9
abundance: -
d_gene: -
CDR3nt: TGTGCCAGCAGCGCCAGGGGTATGGCTAATGAGCAGTTCTTC
CDR3aa: CASSARGMANEQFF

j_gene: TRBJ2-3
v_gene: TRBV7-3
abundance: -
d_gene: -
CDR3nt: TGTGCCAGCAGCTTTGGCGGGACGGGAGATACGCAGTATTTT
CDR3aa: CASSFGGTGDTQYF

j_gene: TRBJ2-3
v_gene: TRBV5-1
abundance: -
d_gene: TRBD2
CDR3nt: TGCGCCAGCAGCACAGGACTAGTGGCAGATACGCAGTATTTT
CDR3aa: CASSTGLVADTQYF

j_gene: TRBJ2-1
v_gene: TRBV5-1
abundance: -
d_gene: -
CDR3nt: TGCGCCAGCAGCTTGGGAGTAGCGAGGAATGAGCAGTTCTTC
CDR3aa: CASSLGVARNEQFF

j_gene: TRBJ2-2
v_gene: TRBV18
abundance: -
d_gene: -
CDR3nt: TGTGCCAGCTCACCGCGGGGCACGCGGGGAACCGTCACCGGGGAGCTGTTTTTT
CDR3aa: CASSPRGTRGTVTGELFF

j_gene: TRBJ1-2
v_gene: TRBV5-6
abundance: -
d_gene: TRBD1
CDR3nt: TGTGCCAGCAGCGTAGGCCGACAGGGCGCCGGCTACACCTTC
CDR3aa: CASSVGRQGAGYTF

j_gene: TRBJ1-3
v_gene: TRBV4-1
abundance: -
d_gene: -
CDR3nt: TGCGCCAGCAGCCAAGACAGGGCTGGAAACACCATATATTTT
CDR3aa: CASSQDRAGNTIYF

j_gene: TRBJ1-6
v_gene: TRBV11-2
abundance: -
d_gene: -
CDR3nt: TGTGCCAGCAGTTCTCAAGCAGGGGCTAATAATTCACCCCTCCACTTT
CDR3aa: CASSSQAGANNSPLHF

j_gene: TRBJ1-2
v_gene: TRBV5-8
abundance: -
d_gene: -
CDR3nt: TGTGCCAGCAGCCTTGGGGCTATAAACTATGGCTACACCTTC
CDR3aa: CASSLGAINYGYTF

j_gene: TRBJ2-6
v_gene: TRBV5-4
abundance: -
d_gene: -
CDR3nt: TGTGCCAGCAGCCTCCAGGGGGCCAACGTCCTGACTTTC
CDR3aa: CASSLQGANVLTF

j_gene: TRBJ2-3
v_gene: TRBV7-9
abundance: once
d_gene: -
CDR3nt: TGTGCCAGCAGCCCTACAGATACGCAGTATTTT
CDR3aa: CASSPTDTQYF

j_gene: TRBJ2-5
v_gene: TRBV29-1
abundance: once
d_gene: TRBD2
CDR3nt: TGCAGCGGCAAACTAGCGGGAGTTGAGACCCAGTACTTC
CDR3aa: CSGKLAGVETQYF

j_gene: TRBJ2-1
v_gene: TRBV7-6
abundance: -
d_gene: TRBD2
CDR3nt: TGTGCCAGCAGCGAAGGGACTATGGCCTACAATGAGCAGTTCTTC
CDR3aa: CASSEGTMAYNEQFF

j_gene: TRBJ1-2
v_gene: TRBV6-5
abundance: -
d_gene: -
CDR3nt: TGTGCCAGCACCAATGGGGGCCTACGTGGCTACACCTTC
CDR3aa: CASTNGGLRGYTF

j_gene: TRBJ1-1
v_gene: TRBV5-5
abundance: -
d_gene: -
CDR3nt: TGTGCCAGCAGCATGGGGCTGCGGGTGTCGAACACTGAAGCTTTCTTT
CDR3aa: CASSMGLRVSNTEAFF

j_gene: TRBJ2-1
v_gene: TRBV12-3/TRBV12-4
abundance: -
d_gene: TRBD1
CDR3nt: TGTGCCAGCAGGATGACAGGGGGTAATGAGCAGTTCTTC
CDR3aa: CASRMTGGNEQFF

j_gene: TRBJ1-3
v_gene: TRBV6-5
abundance: -
d_gene: TRBD1
CDR3nt: TGTGCCAGCAGGCACGACAGGGGGGCTGGAAACACCATATATTTT
CDR3aa: CASRHDRGAGNTIYF

j_gene: TRBJ2-2
v_gene: TRBV5-1
abundance: -
d_gene: TRBD1
CDR3nt: TGCGCCAGCGGGGTAACAGGGGGCACCGGGGAGCTGTTTTTT
CDR3aa: CASGVTGGTGELFF

j_gene: TRBJ2-1
v_gene: TRBV5-1
abundance: few
d_gene: -
CDR3nt: TGCGCCAGCAGCTTACTTGGGCGCAATGAGCAGTTCTTC
CDR3aa: CASSLLGRNEQFF

j_gene: TRBJ2-1
v_gene: TRBV3-1/TRBV3-2
abundance: -
d_gene: TRBD2
CDR3nt: TGTGCCAGCAGCCAAGGTACGGCTAGCGGGAACAATGAGCAGTTCTTC
CDR3aa: CASSQGTASGNNEQFF

j_gene: TRBJ1-3
v_gene: TRBV19
abundance: few
d_gene: TRBD1
CDR3nt: TGTGCCAGTAGTAAACGACAGGGGAGCTCTGGAAACACCATATATTTT
CDR3aa: CASSKRQGSSGNTIYF

j_gene: TRBJ2-1
v_gene: TRBV7-2
abundance: -
d_gene: TRBD2
CDR3nt: TGTGCCAGCAGCTTAGATGGACTAGGCAATGAGCAGTTCTTC
CDR3aa: CASSLDGLGNEQFF

j_gene: TRBJ2-7
v_gene: TRBV28
abundance: once
d_gene: -
CDR3nt: TGTGCCAGCAGTTTTCGGGTTAGCTCCTACGAGCAGTACTTC
CDR3aa: CASSFRVSSYEQYF

j_gene: TRBJ2-2
v_gene: TRBV5-5
abundance: -
d_gene: TRBD2
CDR3nt: TGTGCCAGCAGCTTGGCGGGGGGAAGATTCACCGGGGAGCTGTTTTTT
CDR3aa: CASSLAGGRFTGELFF

j_gene: TRBJ2-2
v_gene: TRBV4-1
abundance: -
d_gene: TRBD2
CDR3nt: TGCGCCAGCAGCCAAATAGCGGGGGAGACCGGGGAGCTGTTTTTT
CDR3aa: CASSQIAGETGELFF

j_gene: TRBJ2-5
v_gene: TRBV30
abundance: -
d_gene: -
CDR3nt: TGTGCCTGGAGCCGTTTAGGAAGCGTCCAAGAGACCCAGTACTTC
CDR3aa: CAWSRLGSVQETQYF

j_gene: TRBJ1-1
v_gene: TRBV5-6
abundance: -
d_gene: -
CDR3nt: TGTGCCAGCAGCTTTGTGAGATCCGAAGCTTTCTTT
CDR3aa: CASSFVRSEAFF

j_gene: TRBJ2-1
v_gene: TRBV7-6
abundance: -
d_gene: TRBD2
CDR3nt: TGTGCCAGCAGCTTAGGGTCTAGCGGGACCAATTATGAGCAGTTCTTC
CDR3aa: CASSLGSSGTNYEQFF

j_gene: TRBJ2-7
v_gene: TRBV19
abundance: -
d_gene: -
CDR3nt: TGTGCCAGTAGTACCGCTCCGGGGTCTTTATCTCAGTACTTC
CDR3aa: CASSTAPGSLSQYF

j_gene: TRBJ1-5
v_gene: TRBV6-5
abundance: -
d_gene: -
CDR3nt: TGTGCCAGCAGACGGGGAAATCAGCCCCAGCATTTT
CDR3aa: CASRRGNQPQHF

j_gene: TRBJ1-6
v_gene: TRBV5-4
abundance: -
d_gene: TRBD1
CDR3nt: TGTGCCAGCAGCTTAGGGACAGCCCAAAATTCACCCCTCCACTTT
CDR3aa: CASSLGTAQNSPLHF

j_gene: TRBJ2-2
v_gene: TRBV18
abundance: -
d_gene: -
CDR3nt: TGTGCCAGCTCACCACAGGGGAACGGGGAGCTGTTTTTT
CDR3aa: CASSPQGNGELFF